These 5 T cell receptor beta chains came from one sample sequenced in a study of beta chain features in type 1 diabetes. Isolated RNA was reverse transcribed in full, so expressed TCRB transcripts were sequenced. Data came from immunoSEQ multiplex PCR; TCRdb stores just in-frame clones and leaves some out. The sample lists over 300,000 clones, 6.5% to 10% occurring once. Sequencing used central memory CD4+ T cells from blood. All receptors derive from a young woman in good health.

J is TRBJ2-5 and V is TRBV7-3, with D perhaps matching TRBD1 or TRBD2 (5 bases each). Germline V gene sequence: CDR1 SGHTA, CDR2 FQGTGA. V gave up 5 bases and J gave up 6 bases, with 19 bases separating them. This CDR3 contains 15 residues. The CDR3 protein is CASSLGQPGRQTQYF. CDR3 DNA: TGTGCCAGCAGCCTTGGCCAACCGGGACGTCAGACCCAGTACTTC.

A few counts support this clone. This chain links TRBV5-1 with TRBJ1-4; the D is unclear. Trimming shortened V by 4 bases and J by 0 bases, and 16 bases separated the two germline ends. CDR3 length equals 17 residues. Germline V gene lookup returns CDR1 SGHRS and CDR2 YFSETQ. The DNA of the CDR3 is TGCGCCAGCAGCCTCGGTCTCCTTCATGCAACTAATGAAAAACTGTTTTTT. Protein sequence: CASSLGLLHATNEKLFF.

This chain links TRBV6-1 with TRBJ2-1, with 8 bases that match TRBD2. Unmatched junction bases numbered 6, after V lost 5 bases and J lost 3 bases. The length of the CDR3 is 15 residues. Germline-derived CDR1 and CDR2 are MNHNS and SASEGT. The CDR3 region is CASSLIAGFYNEQFF. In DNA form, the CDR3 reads TGTGCCAGCAGTTTAATAGCGGGATTCTACAATGAGCAGTTCTTC.

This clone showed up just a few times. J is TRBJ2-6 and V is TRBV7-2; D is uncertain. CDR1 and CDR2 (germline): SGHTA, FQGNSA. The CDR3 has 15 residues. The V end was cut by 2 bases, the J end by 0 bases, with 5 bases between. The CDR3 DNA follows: TGTGCCAGCAGCTTACTTCTCTCTGGGGCCAACGTCCTGACTTTC. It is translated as CASSLLLSGANVLTF.

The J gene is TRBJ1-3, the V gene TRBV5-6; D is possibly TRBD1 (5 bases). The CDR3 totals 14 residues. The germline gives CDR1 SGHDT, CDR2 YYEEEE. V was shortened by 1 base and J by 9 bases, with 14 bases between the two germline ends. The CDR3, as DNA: TGTGCCAGCAGCTTGTACCAGGGTCCGGGCACCATATATTTT. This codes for CASSLYQGPGTIYF.